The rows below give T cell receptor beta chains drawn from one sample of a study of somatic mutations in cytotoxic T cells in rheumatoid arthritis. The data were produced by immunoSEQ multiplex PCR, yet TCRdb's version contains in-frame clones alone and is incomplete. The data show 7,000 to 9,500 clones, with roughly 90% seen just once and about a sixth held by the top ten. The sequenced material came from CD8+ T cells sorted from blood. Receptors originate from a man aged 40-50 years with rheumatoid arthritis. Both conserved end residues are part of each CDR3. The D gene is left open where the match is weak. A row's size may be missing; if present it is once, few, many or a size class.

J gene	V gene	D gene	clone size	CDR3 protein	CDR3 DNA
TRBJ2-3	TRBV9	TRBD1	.	CASSVIGQGVTDTQYF	TGTGCCAGCAGCGTCATTGGACAGGGGGTTACAGATACGCAGTATTTT
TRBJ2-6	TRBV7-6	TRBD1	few	CASSSPGTGTSRRANVLTF	TGTGCCAGCAGTTCTCCCGGGACAGGGACCTCTCGGAGGGCCAACGTCCTGACTTTC
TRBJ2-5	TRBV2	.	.	CASSEWATQETQYF	TGTGCCAGCAGTGAATGGGCTACCCAAGAGACCCAGTACTTC
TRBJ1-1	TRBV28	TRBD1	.	CASSPRGGQAEAFF	TGTGCCAGCAGCCCTCGGGGAGGACAGGCTGAAGCTTTCTTT
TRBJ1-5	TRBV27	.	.	CASSLSGTPSNQPQHF	TGTGCCAGCAGTTTATCTGGGACACCGAGCAATCAGCCCCAGCATTTT
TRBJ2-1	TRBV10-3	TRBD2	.	CAITASGGPNEQFF	TGTGCCATCACTGCATCGGGGGGGCCCAATGAGCAGTTCTTC
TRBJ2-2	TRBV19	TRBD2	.	CASTPYIGGETGELFF	TGTGCCAGTACCCCTTACATCGGGGGGGAGACCGGGGAGCTGTTTTTT
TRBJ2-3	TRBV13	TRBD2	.	CASSPKRGSGGDGDTQYF	TGTGCCAGCAGCCCCAAAAGAGGTAGCGGGGGGGATGGAGATACGCAGTATTTT
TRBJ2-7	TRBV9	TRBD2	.	CASSEGSGGFYEQYF	TGTGCCAGCAGTGAGGGGAGCGGGGGGTTCTACGAGCAGTACTTC
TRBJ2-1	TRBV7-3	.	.	CASSLEPGSYNEQFF	TGTGCCAGCAGCTTAGAACCCGGGTCCTACAATGAGCAGTTCTTC
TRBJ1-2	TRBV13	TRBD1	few	CASRWQGARDGYTF	TGTGCCAGCAGGTGGCAGGGGGCGCGAGATGGCTACACCTTC
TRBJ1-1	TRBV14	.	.	CASSRDTLNTEAFF	TGTGCCAGCAGCCGGGACACCTTGAACACTGAAGCTTTCTTT
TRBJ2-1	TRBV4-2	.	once	CASSQEVGGTYNEQFF	TGTGCCAGCAGCCAAGAAGTGGGGGGAACCTACAATGAGCAGTTCTTC
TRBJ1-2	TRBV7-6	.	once	CASSPIGGVPDGYTF	TGTGCCAGCAGCCCCATTGGGGGGGTGCCCGATGGCTACACCTTC
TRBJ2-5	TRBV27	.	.	CASSTLGWQETQYF	TGTGCCAGCAGTACCCTCGGGTGGCAAGAGACCCAGTACTTC
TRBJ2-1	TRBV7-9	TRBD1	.	CANHAPGQGDEQFF	TGTGCCAACCACGCCCCGGGACAGGGGGACGAGCAGTTCTTC
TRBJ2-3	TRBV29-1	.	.	CSADPVGLEGTDTQYF	TGCAGCGCTGACCCTGTGGGACTTGAGGGCACAGATACGCAGTATTTT
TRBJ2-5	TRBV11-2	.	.	CASSERSLQETQYF	TGTGCCAGCAGCGAACGGTCGCTCCAAGAGACCCAGTACTTC
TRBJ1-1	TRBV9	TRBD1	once	CASSTGQANTEAFF	TGTGCCAGCAGCACTGGACAGGCGAACACTGAAGCTTTCTTT
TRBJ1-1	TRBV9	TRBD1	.	CASSTAGQSPMNTEAFF	TGTGCCAGCAGCACCGCGGGACAGTCACCCATGAACACTGAAGCTTTCTTT
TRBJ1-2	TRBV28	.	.	CASSPGTSFNYGYTF	TGTGCCAGCAGTCCCGGGACAAGTTTTAACTATGGCTACACCTTC
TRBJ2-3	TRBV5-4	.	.	CASSWSGVTDTQYF	TGTGCCAGCAGCTGGAGCGGAGTCACAGATACGCAGTATTTT
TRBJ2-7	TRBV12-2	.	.	CASRPEDRGTNYEQYF	TGTGCAAGTCGCCCCGAGGACAGGGGGACAAACTACGAGCAGTACTTC
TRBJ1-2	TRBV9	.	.	CASSDGGGNYGYTF	TGTGCCAGCAGCGATGGGGGAGGGAACTATGGCTACACCTTC
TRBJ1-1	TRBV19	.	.	CASTIGATEAFF	TGTGCCAGTACTATAGGTGCGACTGAAGCTTTCTTT
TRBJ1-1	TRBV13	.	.	CASSLPPPQGVTTEAFF	TGTGCCAGCAGCTTACCACCCCCACAGGGAGTAACCACTGAAGCTTTCTTT
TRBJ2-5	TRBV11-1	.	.	CASSLFYSPGETQYF	TGTGCCAGCAGCCTCTTCTACAGTCCTGGAGAGACCCAGTACTTC
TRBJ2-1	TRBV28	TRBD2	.	CASSMMTSGLYNEQFF	TGTGCCAGCAGTATGATGACTAGCGGACTATACAATGAGCAGTTCTTC
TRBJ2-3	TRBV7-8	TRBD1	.	CASRRQGEVTDTQYF	TGTGCCAGTAGAAGACAGGGGGAAGTCACAGATACGCAGTATTTT
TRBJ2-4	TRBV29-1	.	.	CSGQGSKNIQYF	TGCAGCGGGCAGGGGTCCAAAAACATTCAGTACTTC
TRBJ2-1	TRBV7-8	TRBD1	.	CASSLRQGPNNEQFF	TGTGCCAGCAGCCTTCGACAGGGGCCGAACAATGAGCAGTTCTTC
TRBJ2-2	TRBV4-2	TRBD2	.	CASSSRTSGGARGNTGELFF	TGTGCCAGCAGCTCCCGGACTAGCGGGGGGGCGAGAGGAAACACCGGGGAGCTGTTTTTT
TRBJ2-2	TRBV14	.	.	CASTSVNTGELFF	TGTGCCAGCACTAGCGTTAACACCGGGGAGCTGTTTTTT
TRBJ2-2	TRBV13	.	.	CASSLEGLNTGELFF	TGTGCCAGCAGCTTAGAGGGGCTAAACACCGGGGAGCTGTTTTTT
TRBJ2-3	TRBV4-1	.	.	CASSPLPGDTQYF	TGCGCCAGCAGCCCCCTACCCGGGGATACGCAGTATTTT
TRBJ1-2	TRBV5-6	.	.	CASSLEQPHFGGYTF	TGTGCCAGCAGCTTAGAGCAGCCTCACTTCGGGGGCTACACCTTC
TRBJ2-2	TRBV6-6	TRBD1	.	CASSFYRGAGELFF	TGTGCCAGCAGTTTTTACAGGGGAGCCGGGGAGCTGTTTTTT
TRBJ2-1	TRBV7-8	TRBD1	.	CASSFRDRAPSEQFF	TGTGCCAGCAGCTTCCGGGACAGGGCACCGTCTGAGCAGTTCTTC
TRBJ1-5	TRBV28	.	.	CASSFGQGEGFQPQHF	TGTGCCAGCAGTTTTGGACAAGGAGAAGGGTTTCAGCCCCAGCATTTT
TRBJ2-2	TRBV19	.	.	CASTTAGELFF	TGTGCCAGTACTACGGCCGGGGAGCTGTTTTTT
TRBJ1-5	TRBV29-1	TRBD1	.	CSVDRDREGQPQHF	TGCAGCGTAGACCGGGACAGGGAGGGTCAGCCCCAGCATTTT
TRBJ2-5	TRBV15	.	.	CATSRDIGQQETQYF	TGTGCCACCAGCAGAGATATAGGACAGCAAGAGACCCAGTACTTC
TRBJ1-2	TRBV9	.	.	CASSVGEGDGYTF	TGTGCCAGCAGCGTTGGAGAGGGGGATGGCTACACCTTC
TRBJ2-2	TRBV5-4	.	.	CASSLAVTGELFF	TGTGCCAGCAGCTTGGCCGTCACCGGGGAGCTGTTTTTT
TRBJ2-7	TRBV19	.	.	CASRIRDNHYEQYF	TGTGCCAGCCGGATCCGGGACAACCACTACGAGCAGTACTTC
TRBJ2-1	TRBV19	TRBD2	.	CASSRLAESYNEQFF	TGTGCCAGTAGTAGACTAGCCGAGTCCTACAATGAGCAGTTCTTC
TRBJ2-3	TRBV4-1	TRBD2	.	CASSQVFGGGYTDTQYF	TGCGCCAGCAGCCAAGTTTTCGGGGGGGGGTACACAGATACGCAGTATTTT
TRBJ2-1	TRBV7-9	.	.	CASSLVLYRSNEQFF	TGTGCCAGCAGCTTAGTTCTATACAGGTCCAATGAGCAGTTCTTC
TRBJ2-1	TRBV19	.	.	CASAVWVNNEQFF	TGTGCCAGCGCGGTGTGGGTGAACAATGAGCAGTTCTTC
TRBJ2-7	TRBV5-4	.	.	CASSSTYEQYF	TGTGCCAGCAGCTCAACCTACGAGCAGTACTTC
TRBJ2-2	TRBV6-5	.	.	CASSYSLPVHTGELFF	TGTGCCAGCAGTTACTCGTTACCAGTTCACACCGGGGAGCTGTTTTTT
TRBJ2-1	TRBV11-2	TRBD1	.	CASSDQGQPYYNEQFF	TGTGCCAGCAGCGACCAGGGACAGCCTTACTACAATGAGCAGTTCTTC
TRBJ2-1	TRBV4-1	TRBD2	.	CASSQDWASGGNNEQFF	TGCGCCAGCAGCCAAGATTGGGCTAGCGGGGGGAACAATGAGCAGTTCTTC